This T cell receptor beta chain was retrieved from a study of T cell changes during pregnancy in multiple sclerosis. The ends were cut back, 4 bases at V and 5 bases at J, with 18 bases in the middle. This CDR3 has 15 amino acids. Germline V gene sequence: CDR1 SGHRS, CDR2 YFSETQ. Method: immunoSEQ multiplex PCR; TCRdb's copy keeps in-frame clones and lacks some. The data show under 50,000 clones, around 89% seen once. The source was CD4+ T cells from peripheral blood mononuclear cells, collected after pregnancy. The receptor comes from a female donor with multiple sclerosis, enrolled in a pregnancy study. This chain links TRBV5-1 with TRBJ1-2, with no clear D. The CDR3 reads CASSRTFAERYGYTF. CDR3 DNA: TGCGCCAGCAGCCGAACCTTTGCAGAAAGATATGGCTACACCTTC.